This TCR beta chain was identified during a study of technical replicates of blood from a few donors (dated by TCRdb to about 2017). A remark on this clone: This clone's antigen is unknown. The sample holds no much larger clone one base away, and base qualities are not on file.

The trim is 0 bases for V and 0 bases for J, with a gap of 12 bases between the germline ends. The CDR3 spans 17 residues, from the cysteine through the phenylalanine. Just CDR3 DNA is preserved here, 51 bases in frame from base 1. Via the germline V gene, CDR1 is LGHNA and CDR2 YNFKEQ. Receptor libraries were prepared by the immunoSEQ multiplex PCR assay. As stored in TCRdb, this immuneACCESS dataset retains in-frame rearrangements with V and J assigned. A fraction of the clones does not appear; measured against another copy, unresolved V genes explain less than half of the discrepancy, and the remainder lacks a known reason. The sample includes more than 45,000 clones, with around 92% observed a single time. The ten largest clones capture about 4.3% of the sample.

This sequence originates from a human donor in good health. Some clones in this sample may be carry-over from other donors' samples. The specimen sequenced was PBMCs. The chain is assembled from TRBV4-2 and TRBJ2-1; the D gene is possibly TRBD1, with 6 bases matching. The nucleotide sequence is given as TGTGCCAGCAGCCAAGAGCCACAGGGCAACTCCTACAATGAGCAGTTCTTC. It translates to CASSQEPQGNSYNEQFF.